These 20 T cell receptor beta chains originate from one sample sequenced in a study of T cell responses to AZD1222 COVID-19 vaccine. The protocol was immunoSEQ multiplex PCR, while the TCRdb copy is restricted to in-frame clones and leaves out a portion. The sample yields about 120,000 clones, roughly nine tenths seen once. This material consisted of peripheral blood, taken on day 0 of AZD1222 vaccination. The receptors shown here come from an adult in good health.

The chain joins TRBV5-1 to TRBJ2-1; D not resolved. CDR3 length equals 14 residues. Trimming removed 3 bases at V and 6 bases at J, with 13 bases between. CDR1 SGHRS and CDR2 YFSETQ come from the germline V gene. CDR3 in amino acids: CASSSPVRINEQFF. The DNA for the CDR3 is TGCGCCAGCAGCTCCCCCGTGAGGATCAATGAGCAGTTCTTC.

This chain uses TRBV9 with TRBJ1-1, with a weak D call TRBD1 (5 bases). The V and J ends lost 1 base and 4 bases respectively, with 8 bases between them. The germline gives CDR1 SGDLS, CDR2 YYNGEE. This CDR3 is built from 13 residues. CDR3 in DNA: TGTGCCAGCAGCGTACCCGACAGCACTGAAGCTTTCTTT. Protein sequence: CASSVPDSTEAFF.

The chain carries TRBV30 and TRBJ1-2; a possible D gene is TRBD1 (6 bases). Germline V gives CDR1 GTSNPN, CDR2 SVGIG (reference sequence). Trimming left V 4 bases short and J 8 bases short, with 17 bases between. This CDR3 region has 13 residues. CDR3 nucleotide sequence: TGTGCCTGGATCTCGGGACAATCAGACGGCTACACCTTC. Its translation: CAWISGQSDGYTF.

This chain uses TRBV7-9 with TRBJ1-1, with TRBD1 identical over 8 bases. CDR3 size: 14 residues. V gave up 2 bases and J gave up 4 bases; unmatched junction bases: 3. Germline loops: CDR1 SEHNR, CDR2 FQNEAQ (reference sequence). The CDR3 DNA follows: TGTGCCAGCAGCTTACAGGGGGCCTTCACTGAAGCTTTCTTT. This sequence encodes CASSLQGAFTEAFF.

DNA for the CDR3: TGTGCCAGCTCCGAAGACCAGCGGGAGACCCAGTACTTC. Translation: CASSEDQRETQYF. The chain is built from TRBV18 and TRBJ2-5, with D possibly TRBD2 on 5 matching bases. The V and J ends lost 6 bases and 5 bases respectively, with 13 bases between them. Germline V gene sequence: CDR1 KGHSH, CDR2 LQKENI. CDR3 size: 13 residues.

This chain joins TRBV3-1 (or the pseudogene TRBV3-2) and TRBJ1-2, with D hard to call. The CDR3 loop spans 16 amino acids. The germline V and J ends were trimmed by 1 base and 4 bases, with 16 bases remaining between them. The germline CDR1 and CDR2 sequences are LGHDT and YNNKEL (reference sequence). In DNA form, the CDR3 reads TGTGCCAGCAGCCAAGTTGGCAGCCGATACGGCTATGGCTACACCTTC. Translating it yields CASSQVGSRYGYGYTF.

In nucleotides, the CDR3 is TGTGCCAGCGCCCTTTCCTACGAGCAGTACTTC. Translation gives CASALSYEQYF. V and J are TRBV2 and TRBJ2-7; D gene unclear. V lost 8 bases and J lost 1, with 6 bases in between. The germline CDR1 and CDR2 sequences are SNHLY and FYNNEI. This CDR3 is built from 11 residues.

This clone was picked up one time. The rearrangement joins TRBV3-1 (or the pseudogene TRBV3-2) to TRBJ1-2, with unresolved D. This CDR3 is 16 amino acids long. V was cut by 2 bases and J by 3 bases, with 16 bases left in between. Germline loops: CDR1 LGHDT, CDR2 YNNKEL (reference sequence). The CDR3 DNA is TGTGCCAGCAGCCAAAGTGTACCGGAGTTGGACTATGGCTACACCTTC. Translation gives CASSQSVPELDYGYTF.

This chain links TRBV5-4 with TRBJ2-7, with 9 nucleotides matching TRBD1. V trimming: 4 bases; J trimming: 3 bases; junction bases outside the gene matches: 5. The CDR3 covers 14 residues. Germline CDR1 SGHNT, CDR2 YYREEE (reference sequence). CDR3 sequence: CASSRSDRGYEQYF. DNA of the CDR3: TGTGCCAGCAGCAGATCGGACAGGGGCTACGAGCAGTACTTC.

The chain uses TRBV10-3 and TRBJ1-2, with D possibly TRBD1 on 5 matching bases. The CDR3 contains 14 residues. The germline V and J ends were trimmed by 11 bases and 4 bases, with 20 bases remaining between them. Germline V gene data show CDR1 as ENHRY and CDR2 as SYGVKD. CDR3 loop: CAVGGSGTVYGYTF. CDR3 DNA sequence: TGTGCCGTCGGTGGTTCAGGGACCGTCTATGGCTACACCTTC.

The chain carries TRBV19 and TRBJ2-5; D is ambiguous. This CDR3 spans 13 amino acids. The V gene lost 6 bases and the J gene lost 5 bases, with 13 bases spanning the gap. CDR1 is LNHDA and CDR2 is SQIVND in the germline V gene (reference sequence). The CDR3 reads CASSPTRWETQYF. CDR3 nucleotide sequence: TGTGCCAGTAGCCCCACAAGGTGGGAGACCCAGTACTTC.

V and J are TRBV27 and TRBJ2-1; D is ambiguous. Germline CDR1 is MNHEY and CDR2 is SMNVEV (reference sequence). The CDR3 contains 11 residues. Trimming removed 11 bases from V and 7 bases from J, with 12 bases in between. The CDR3 loop reads CAAQPFNEQFF. The DNA of the CDR3 is TGTGCCGCCCAGCCGTTTAATGAGCAGTTCTTC.

The rearrangement links TRBV6-5 to TRBJ2-1; 7 nucleotides line up with TRBD1. There are 15 residues in the CDR3. The trim removed 0 bases at V and 5 bases at J, leaving 4 bases unmatched. Germline assignment: CDR1 MNHEY and CDR2 SVGAGI. CDR3 bases: TGTGCCAGCAGTTACTCGACAGGGCTTGACAATGAGCAGTTCTTC. This codes for CASSYSTGLDNEQFF.

J is TRBJ1-2 and V is TRBV9; no reliable D call. Trimming removed 3 bases from V and 3 bases from J, with 9 bases in between. The germline CDR1 and CDR2 sequences are SGDLS and YYNGEE. The CDR3 consists of 13 residues. CDR3 loop: CASSAEGHYGYTF. The CDR3 DNA sequence: TGTGCCAGCAGCGCTGAGGGTCACTATGGCTACACCTTC.

The chain combines TRBV6-4 with TRBJ1-1, with no clear D. CDR3 length: 15 residues. CDR1 is MRHNA, CDR2 SNTAGT, per germline. V dropped 7 bases and J dropped 3 bases, with 18 bases sitting between them. CDR3 sequence: CASTINIGWDTEAFF. The DNA of the CDR3 is TGTGCCAGCACCATAAATATCGGGTGGGACACTGAAGCTTTCTTT.

V and J are TRBV5-1 and TRBJ2-5, with 8 nucleotides matching TRBD1. The CDR3 covers 16 residues. The V gene end was trimmed by 2 bases and the J gene end by 4 bases; junction bases not matched to a gene: 10. Germline-derived CDR1 and CDR2 are SGHRS and YFSETQ. CDR3 nucleotide sequence: TGCGCCAGCAGCTTCGGACAGGGCTCTTTCGGAGAGACCCAGTACTTC. Amino acid sequence: CASSFGQGSFGETQYF.

The chain is built from TRBV9 and TRBJ2-1, with D possibly called TRBD1 or TRBD2 (5 bases each). This CDR3 spans 16 amino acids. The germline gives CDR1 SGDLS, CDR2 YYNGEE. With 3 bases removed from V and 0 bases from J, the gap between germline ends came to 13 bases. The DNA for the CDR3 is TGTGCCAGCAGCGGAGGGGTCCTGGACTCCTACAATGAGCAGTTCTTC. Protein: CASSGGVLDSYNEQFF.

The V gene is TRBV10-3, the J gene TRBJ1-5; 8 bases map to TRBD1. Trimming removed 8 bases from V and 5 bases from J; junction bases left unmatched: 11. The CDR3 runs 15 residues. Germline CDR1 is ENHRY and CDR2 is SYGVKD. Here the CDR3 reads CAIAGSGQGDQPQHF. The CDR3 DNA is TGTGCCATCGCGGGTTCCGGACAGGGAGATCAGCCCCAGCATTTT.

The rearrangement joins TRBV14 to TRBJ1-4, with D possibly matching TRBD1 (6 bases). Deletions cut 4 bases from V and 4 bases from J, with 10 bases between. The CDR3 has 14 residues. Germline V CDR1 and CDR2: SGHDN, FVKESK. The CDR3 bases are TGTGCCAGCAGCCGACAGGCGGTTAATGAAAAACTGTTTTTT. It codes for CASSRQAVNEKLFF.

The chain joins TRBV11-2 to TRBJ1-6, with 11 bases that match TRBD1. The V gene's germline CDR1 is SGHAT and CDR2 FQNNGV. V was clipped by 10 bases and J by 5 bases; unmatched bases: 16. The CDR3 is 18 residues long. Here the CDR3 DNA reads TGTGCCACCACACTAAGAACCGGGACAGGGGGGGATAATTCACCCCTCCACTTT. As protein: CATTLRTGTGGDNSPLHF. Looking up the rest from reference TRBV11-2 and TRBJ1-6 gives the full variable domain: EAGVAQSPRYKIIEKRQSVAFWCNPISGHATLYWYQQILGQGPKLLIQFQNNGVVDDSQLPKDRFSAERLKGVDSTLKIQPAKLEDSAVYLCATTLRTGTGGDNSPLHFGNGTRLTVT.